This T cell receptor (beta chain) was captured by sequencing in a study of T-cell reconstitution after alpha-beta-depleted transplantation in children. This clonotype was picked up a small number of times. V shed 1 base and J shed 0 bases, with 10 bases lying between them. The CDR3 covers 15 residues. The germline V gene has CDR1 SGHDN and CDR2 FVKESK. Molecular barcoding with unique molecular identifiers was used for the TCRbeta library. TCRdb ran MiXCR on the PCR reads and lists one entry per CDR3 protein. The profile shows roughly 500,000 distinct CDR3 sequences, around 18% of them singletons. The V call is TRBV14, the J call TRBJ2-7; a weak D match, TRBD2 (5 bases). This specimen was PBMCs from the stem cell graft donor, taken from the stem cell graft. The source is a human donor who donated a stem cell graft to a child with acute lymphoblastic leukemia. CDR3 sequence reads: CASSQGLGVSYEQYF. Here the CDR3 DNA reads TGTGCCAGCAGCCAAGGGCTGGGAGTCTCCTACGAGCAGTACTTC.